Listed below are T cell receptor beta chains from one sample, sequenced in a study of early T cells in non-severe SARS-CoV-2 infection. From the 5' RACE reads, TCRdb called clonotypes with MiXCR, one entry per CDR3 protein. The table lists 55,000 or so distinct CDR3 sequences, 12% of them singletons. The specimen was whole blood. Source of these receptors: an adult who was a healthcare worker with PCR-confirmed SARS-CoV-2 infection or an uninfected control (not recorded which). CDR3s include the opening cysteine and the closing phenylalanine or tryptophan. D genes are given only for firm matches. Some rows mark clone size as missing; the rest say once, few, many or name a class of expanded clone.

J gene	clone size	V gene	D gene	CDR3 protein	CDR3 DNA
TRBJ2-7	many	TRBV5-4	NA	CASSSGSEQYF	TGTGCCAGCAGCTCGGGCTCGGAGCAGTACTTC
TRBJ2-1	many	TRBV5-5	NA	CASISQGHYNEQFF	TGTGCCAGCATTAGCCAGGGGCATTACAATGAGCAGTTCTTC
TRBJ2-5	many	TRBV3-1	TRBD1	CASSQSGTEETQYF	TGTGCCAGCAGCCAATCCGGGACAGAAGAGACCCAGTACTTC
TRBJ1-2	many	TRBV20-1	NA	CSAEQEGNYGYTF	TGCAGTGCCGAACAGGAGGGTAACTATGGCTACACCTTC
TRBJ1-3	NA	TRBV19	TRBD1	CASSTVAGGDGGNTIYF	TGTGCCAGTAGTACCGTCGCAGGGGGCGACGGCGGAAACACCATATATTTT
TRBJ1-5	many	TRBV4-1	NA	CASSQDLGVRPQHF	TGCGCCAGCAGCCAAGATTTAGGGGTCAGACCCCAGCATTTT
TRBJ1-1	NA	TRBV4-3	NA	CASSQGLLTTTEAFF	TGCGCCAGCAGCCAGGGACTGCTGACGACCACTGAAGCTTTCTTT
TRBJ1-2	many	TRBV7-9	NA	CASSLLSDGNYGYTF	TGTGCCAGCAGCTTATTATCAGACGGCAACTATGGCTACACCTTC
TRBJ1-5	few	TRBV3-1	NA	CASSHRSNQPQHF	TGTGCCAGCAGCCACAGAAGCAATCAGCCCCAGCATTTT
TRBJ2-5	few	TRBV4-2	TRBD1	CASRRTGAGETQYF	TGTGCCAGCAGAAGGACAGGGGCGGGGGAGACCCAGTACTTC
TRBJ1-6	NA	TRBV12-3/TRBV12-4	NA	CASSGPGSPLHF	TGTGCCAGCAGTGGTCCTGGTTCACCCCTCCACTTT
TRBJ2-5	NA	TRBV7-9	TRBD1	CASSLYMTGSWETQYF	TGTGCCAGCAGCTTATACATGACAGGGTCCTGGGAGACCCAGTACTTC
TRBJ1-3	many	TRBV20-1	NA	CSAPRGAGGSGNTIYF	TGCAGTGCTCCACGGGGCGCGGGGGGATCTGGAAACACCATATATTTT
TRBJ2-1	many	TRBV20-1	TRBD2	CSARASFSGGLAGSYNEQFF	TGCAGTGCTAGAGCTTCCTTCAGCGGGGGGTTAGCGGGCTCCTACAATGAGCAGTTCTTC
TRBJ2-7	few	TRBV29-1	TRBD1	CSVDEGDRGPYEQYF	TGCAGCGTTGACGAGGGCGACAGGGGCCCTTACGAGCAGTACTTC
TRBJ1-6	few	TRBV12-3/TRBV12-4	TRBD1	CASSLVSLQGGSPLHF	TGTGCCAGCAGTTTAGTTTCCCTACAGGGGGGCTCACCCCTCCACTTT
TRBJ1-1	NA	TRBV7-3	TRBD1	CATATGVVTEAFF	TGTGCCACAGCTACAGGGGTGGTTACTGAAGCTTTCTTT
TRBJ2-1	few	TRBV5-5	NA	CASGVLSRDEQFF	TGTGCCAGCGGGGTTCTGTCGCGGGATGAGCAGTTCTTC
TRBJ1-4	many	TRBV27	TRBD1	CASSFIPPGTGGPNEKLFF	TGTGCCAGCAGTTTCATCCCCCCTGGGACAGGGGGACCAAATGAAAAACTGTTTTTT
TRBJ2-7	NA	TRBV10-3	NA	CAISDSSYEQYF	TGTGCCATCAGTGACAGTTCCTACGAGCAGTACTTC
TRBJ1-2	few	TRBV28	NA	CASSLGGDYGYTF	TGTGCCAGCAGTTTAGGGGGCGACTATGGCTACACCTTC
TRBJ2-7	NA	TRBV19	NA	CASSPGGQDSYEQYF	TGTGCCAGTAGTCCGGGGGGACAGGACTCCTACGAGCAGTACTTC
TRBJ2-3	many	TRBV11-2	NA	CASSRRADPRDTQYF	TGTGCCAGCAGCCGCAGAGCAGACCCGAGGGATACGCAGTATTTT
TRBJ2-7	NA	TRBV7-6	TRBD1	CASSLGDRSYEQYF	TGTGCCAGCAGCCTAGGGGACAGATCCTACGAGCAGTACTTC
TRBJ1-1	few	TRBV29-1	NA	CSVEGSNPEAFF	TGCAGCGTTGAGGGGTCGAATCCCGAAGCTTTCTTT
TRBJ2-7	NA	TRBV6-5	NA	CASSYKGPSYEQYF	TGTGCCAGCAGTTATAAGGGGCCGTCCTACGAGCAGTACTTC
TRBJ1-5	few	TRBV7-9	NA	CASSLGPGQRGSRNQPQHF	TGTGCCAGCAGCTTAGGGCCAGGACAGAGGGGTAGTCGCAATCAGCCCCAGCATTTT
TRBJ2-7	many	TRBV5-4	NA	CASSPPGSDEQYF	TGTGCCAGCAGCCCCCCGGGAAGTGACGAGCAGTACTTC
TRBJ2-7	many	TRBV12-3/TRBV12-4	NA	CASSLAGASYEQYF	TGTGCCAGCAGTTTAGCCGGGGCCTCCTACGAGCAGTACTTC
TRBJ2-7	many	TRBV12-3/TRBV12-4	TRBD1	CASRPGQGAYEQYF	TGTGCCAGCAGGCCGGGACAGGGGGCCTACGAGCAGTACTTC
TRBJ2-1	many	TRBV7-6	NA	CASSLVGGTYNEQFF	TGTGCCAGCAGCTTAGTCGGGGGAACCTACAATGAGCAGTTCTTC
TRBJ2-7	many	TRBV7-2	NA	CASSLGGRSYEQYF	TGTGCCAGCAGCTTAGGGGGAAGGTCCTACGAGCAGTACTTC
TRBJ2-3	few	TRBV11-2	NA	CASSHGGPADTQYF	TGTGCCAGCAGCCACGGGGGGCCGGCAGATACGCAGTATTTT
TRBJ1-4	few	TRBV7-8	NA	CASSLVARGLTEKLFF	TGTGCCAGCAGCTTAGTGGCGAGGGGTCTTACCGAAAAACTGTTTTTT
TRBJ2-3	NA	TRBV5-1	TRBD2	CASQRGGFGDTQYF	TGCGCCAGCCAACGGGGGGGCTTTGGAGATACGCAGTATTTT
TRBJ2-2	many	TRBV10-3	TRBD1	CAIGTRGTGELFF	TGTGCCATCGGAACCAGGGGGACCGGGGAGCTGTTTTTT
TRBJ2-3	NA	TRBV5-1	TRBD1	CTSSPGTGLSTDTQYF	TGCACCAGCAGCCCCGGGACAGGCCTAAGCACAGATACGCAGTATTTT
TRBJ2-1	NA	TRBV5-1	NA	CASSHRTGNEQFF	TGCGCCAGCAGCCATAGAACAGGGAATGAGCAGTTCTTC
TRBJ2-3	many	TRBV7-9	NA	CASSQSTDTQYF	TGTGCCAGCAGCCAGAGTACAGATACGCAGTATTTT